The source of this T cell receptor (beta chain) is a study of spatial heterogeneity in lung cancer. Whole-study context: Beta-chain sequences were consistently detected more often than alpha-chain sequences.

CDR1 and CDR2 (germline): MGHRA, YSYEKL. This CDR3 has 17 amino acids. Deletions cut 4 bases from V and 1 base from J, with 17 bases between. Time point of the sample: blood at routine non-recurrence follow-up after resection. TCRs were sequenced from unsorted whole RNA of tumor, nontumor lung or PBMC. TCRdb processed the 5' RACE reads anew with MiXCR; each CDR3 protein has one entry. The table includes about 100,000 distinct CDR3 sequences, roughly a fifth detected once. The sequence was collected from a male donor with early-stage non-small cell lung cancer. The specimen comprised PBMCs, sampled at follow-up. The rearrangement joins TRBV4-1 to TRBJ1-5; the D is unclear. The CDR3 bases are TGCGCCAGCAGCCGAAGCCCCATAGGTGTGAGCAATCAGCCCCAGCATTTT. It translates to CASSRSPIGVSNQPQHF.